Each of the 20 T cell receptor beta chains below was sequenced from the same sample in a study of T-cell reconstitution after alpha-beta-depleted transplantation in children. A library of TCRbeta sequences, prepared with unique molecular identifiers, was generated. TCRdb fed the PCR reads into MiXCR, producing one record per CDR3 protein. This table has approximately 520,000 distinct CDR3 sequences, about an eighth appearing once. The starting material was PBMCs, mostly from graft donor cells, obtained 180 days after TCRalphabeta/CD19-depleted stem cell transplant. All receptors come from a female patient aged 2 to 10 who had a stem cell transplant for aplastic anemia, so the T cells may come from the graft donor.

In this sample, this clonotype turned up a few times. This chain links TRBV13 with TRBJ1-2; 8 positions agree with TRBD1. The CDR3 spans 17 residues. Trimming at V came to 5 bases and at J to 4 bases, leaving 15 bases not matched to a gene. Germline-derived CDR1 and CDR2 are PRHDT and FYEKMQ (reference sequence). CDR3 bases: TGTGCCAGCAGCCAAGAGGTGCGGACAGGGATCGGCTATGGCTACACCTTC. Protein product: CASSQEVRTGIGYGYTF.

This clonotype was seen a handful of times. This sequence joins TRBV6-5 and TRBJ1-1; D uncertain. Germline values: CDR1 MNHEY, CDR2 SVGAGI. This CDR3 has 14 amino acids. With 2 bases removed from V and 0 bases from J, the gap between germline ends came to 7 bases. Written as DNA, the CDR3 is TGTGCCAGCAGTTACATCCCCCTGAACACTGAAGCTTTCTTT. Amino acids: CASSYIPLNTEAFF.

This clonotype has just a few counts. CDR3 DNA sequence: TGTGCCAGCAGCCGGGGGGGGAACGGTGCCGGGGAGCTGTTTTTT. The encoded protein is CASSRGGNGAGELFF. This chain joins TRBV6-2 or TRBV6-3 and TRBJ2-2; 8 positions match TRBD2. With 6 bases clipped from V and 6 bases from J, the junction kept 9 bases outside the gene matches. CDR3 length: 15 residues. The germline V gene encodes CDR1 MNHEY and CDR2 SVGEGT.

The V call is TRBV6-2 or TRBV6-3, the J call TRBJ2-1, with 11 positions matching TRBD2. V shed 8 bases and J 6 bases; nucleotides not matched to a gene: 15. The CDR3 runs 17 residues. CDR1 MNHEY and CDR2 SVGEGT come from the germline V gene. The CDR3 region has the DNA TGTGCCAGCTTGGACTCTAGCGGGAGGAGTTGGGGCAATGAGCAGTTCTTC. As protein: CASLDSSGRSWGNEQFF.

This clonotype appeared a few times. The chain has TRBV7-9 and TRBJ2-3; 7 positions match TRBD1. The CDR3 spans 15 residues. The V and J ends lost 4 bases and 2 bases, in that order; junction bases with no gene match: 6. The germline V gene encodes CDR1 SEHNR and CDR2 FQNEAQ (reference sequence). The CDR3 spells CASSSRQGHTDTQYF. Written as DNA, the CDR3 is TGTGCCAGCAGCTCACGACAGGGCCACACAGATACGCAGTATTTT.

This clonotype was seen a handful of times. This rearrangement joins TRBV7-2 to TRBJ2-5; D is possibly TRBD1 (6 bases). The CDR3 consists of 14 residues. CDR1 and CDR2 from the germline V gene are SGHTA and FQGNSA. V lost 5 bases and J lost 3, with 13 bases in between. CDR3 bases: TGTGCCAGCAGCACCCAGGGGCGGAAAGAGACCCAGTACTTC. This encodes CASSTQGRKETQYF.

On this clonotype: This could be a read error, since a much larger clone is one nucleotide away. This chain uses TRBV6-2 or TRBV6-3 with TRBJ2-7, with D unresolved. V was shortened by 5 bases and J by 3 bases, with 5 bases between the two germline ends. CDR3 length: 11 residues. Germline assignment: CDR1 MNHEY and CDR2 SVGEGT. The DNA for the CDR3 is TGTGCCAGCAGTGGCCACTACGAGCAGTACTTC. This translates into CASSGHYEQYF.

This clonotype qualifies as medium-sized. This chain connects TRBV20-1 to TRBJ2-4; TRBD1 agrees at 7 bases. V was pared by 0 bases and J by 1 base, with 6 bases of the junction left unmatched. The CDR3 runs to 16 residues. Germline CDR1 and CDR2: DFQATT and SNEGSKA (reference sequence). Here the CDR3 reads CSARDFQGVAKNIQYF. CDR3 bases: TGCAGTGCTAGAGATTTCCAGGGGGTGGCCAAAAACATTCAGTACTTC.

Ten or more counts support this clonotype. V and J are TRBV6-5 and TRBJ1-4; 9 nucleotides line up with TRBD1. Germline values: CDR1 MNHEY, CDR2 SVGAGI. The length of the CDR3 is 16 residues. With 2 bases clipped from V and 7 bases from J, the junction kept 8 bases outside the gene matches. CDR3 in DNA: TGTGCCAGCAGTTACGGATCGGGACAGGGTGGTGAAAAACTGTTTTTT. It specifies CASSYGSGQGGEKLFF.

With regard to this clonotype: Just one base apart from a much larger clone, this may be a read error. This chain connects TRBV9 to TRBJ2-1; 12 bases align to TRBD2. Germline lookup yields CDR1 SGDLS and CDR2 YYNGEE. There are 16 residues in the CDR3. Germline trimming cut 2 bases from V and 0 bases from J; bases unmatched to any gene: 0. CDR3 DNA: TGTGCCAGCAGCGTGACTAGCGGGAGCTCCTACAATGAGCAGTTCTTC. This sequence encodes CASSVTSGSSYNEQFF.

The chain carries TRBV5-5 and TRBJ2-3, with 11 bases matching TRBD2. CDR3 length equals 18 residues. V gave up 1 base and J gave up 2 bases; unmatched junction bases: 9. Germline CDR1 SGHKS, CDR2 YYEKEE (reference sequence). CDR3 amino acids: CASSLISGRAGITDTQYF. The CDR3 coding sequence is TGTGCCAGCAGCTTGATTAGCGGGAGGGCCGGTATCACAGATACGCAGTATTTT.

This clonotype turned up a few times. This sequence joins TRBV9 and TRBJ2-2; D is uncertain. Trimming took off 6 bases at V and 9 bases at J, with 15 bases between the two ends. Germline assignment: CDR1 SGDLS and CDR2 YYNGEE. The CDR3 length is 13 residues. CDR3 in DNA: TGTGCCAGCACCCTCGGTCTGGGTCGGGAGCTGTTTTTT. This encodes CASTLGLGRELFF.

This clonotype was found once. The V gene is TRBV5-1, the J gene TRBJ2-7; a weak D match, TRBD1 (5 bases). Per the germline V gene, CDR1 is SGHRS and CDR2 is YFSETQ. V lost 0 bases to trimming and J lost 2 bases, with 9 bases between them. CDR3 size: 14 residues. The CDR3 sequence: CASSLADSTYEQYF. CDR3 DNA: TGCGCCAGCAGCTTGGCCGACAGTACCTACGAGCAGTACTTC.

The table lists this clonotype with many counts. J is TRBJ1-3 and V is TRBV20-1; no definite D call. Germline V gives CDR1 DFQATT, CDR2 SNEGSKA (reference sequence). This CDR3 comprises 12 residues. Trimming removed 8 bases at V and 0 bases at J, with 8 bases between. In DNA form, the CDR3 reads TGCAGTTGTGGCCCCTCTGGAAACACCATATATTTT. It encodes CSCGPSGNTIYF.

The chain combines TRBV27 with TRBJ2-7; the match to TRBD2 covers 7 bases. The CDR3 is 15 amino acids. Germline assignment: CDR1 MNHEY and CDR2 SMNVEV (reference sequence). The trim removed 5 bases at V and 3 bases at J, leaving 10 bases unmatched. This CDR3 reads CASSPASGRHYEQYF. As DNA, the CDR3 is TGTGCCAGCAGTCCAGCCTCCGGGAGGCACTACGAGCAGTACTTC.

The rearrangement joins TRBV6-1 to TRBJ2-4; 12 positions agree with TRBD1. CDR1 is MNHNS and CDR2 is SASEGT in the germline V gene. Trimming took 4 bases from V and 2 from J; bases not matched to a gene: 18. The CDR3 sequence is 21 residues long. The CDR3 sequence: CASSGPGYRDRGQWTKNIQYF. The CDR3 region has the DNA TGTGCCAGCAGTGGGCCTGGCTATCGGGACAGGGGGCAGTGGACCAAAAACATTCAGTACTTC.

This clonotype showed up just once. Possible read error: a much larger clone is one base away. V usage is TRBV10-3 and J usage is TRBJ2-1; TRBD2 matches 8 bases. This CDR3 is built from 15 residues. Germline assignment: CDR1 ENHRY and CDR2 SYGVKD. V lost 11 bases, J lost 4 bases, and 13 bases stayed unmatched. CDR3 DNA: TGTGCCTCCCAAACGAGCGGGAGTCCGTACAATGAGCAGTTCTTC. The encoded protein is CASQTSGSPYNEQFF.

The gene calls are TRBV28 and TRBJ2-3; 11 nucleotides line up with TRBD2. CDR1 is MDHEN and CDR2 is SYDVKM in the germline V gene. CDR3 length: 18 residues. Trimming took 6 bases from V and 4 from J; bases not matched to a gene: 15. The CDR3 coding sequence is TGTGCCAGCAGGGGAGGGGCTAGCGGGAGGATGGGCCCAGATACGCAGTATTTT. Translation gives CASRGGASGRMGPDTQYF.

J is TRBJ2-7 and V is TRBV5-1; 9 nucleotides line up with TRBD1. Losses at the gene ends were 3 bases for V and 1 base for J; bases not matched to a gene: 5. CDR3 length equals 15 residues. The germline V gene encodes CDR1 SGHRS and CDR2 YFSETQ. In nucleotides, the CDR3 is TGCGCCAGCAGCTCGGTGGACAGGGGATCCTACGAGCAGTACTTC. Protein sequence: CASSSVDRGSYEQYF.

There are a few counts of this clonotype. The chain joins TRBV5-1 to TRBJ2-1; D might be TRBD1 or TRBD2, each matching 5 bases. V was pared by 9 bases and J by 4 bases, with 11 bases between. From germline, CDR1 is SGHRS and CDR2 YFSETQ. The CDR3 length is 12 residues. As DNA, the CDR3 is TGCGCCACCTGGGACGGATACAATGAGCAGTTCTTC. Protein sequence: CATWDGYNEQFF. The entire variable domain, with the rest obtained from reference TRBV5-1 and TRBJ2-1, is as follows: KAGVTQTPRYLIKTRGQQVTLSCSPISGHRSVSWYQQTPGQGLQFLFEYFSETQRNKGNFPGRFSGRQFSNSRSEMNVSTLELGDSALYLCATWDGYNEQFFGPGTRLTVL.